Listed below are T cell receptor beta chains from one sample, sequenced in a study of vaccination effects on CD4 cells after COVID-19. The assay was immunoSEQ multiplex PCR, and TCRdb's table has in-frame clones only and misses some. The sample carries more than 55,000 clones, around four fifths recorded once. No cognate antigen is known for these TCRs. This specimen was CD4+ T cells from PBMCs cultured without peptide, taken after COVID-19 vaccination. These receptors came from a human donor who received a COVID-19 vaccine. Both conserved end residues are part of each CDR3. Each record gives: D gene, clone size, V gene, J gene, CDR3 protein, CDR3 DNA. A D gene is named only where the DNA matches it firmly. Only some rows state a clone size, as once, few, many or a class for expanded clones.

-,-,TRBV7-2,TRBJ2-5,CASSGGAHQETQYF,TGTGCCAGCAGCGGGGGAGCGCACCAAGAGACCCAGTACTTC
-,few,TRBV28,TRBJ1-5,CASTGLNQPQHF,TGTGCCAGCACAGGTCTCAATCAGCCCCAGCATTTT
-,-,TRBV6-2/TRBV6-3,TRBJ1-6,CASSLRISIPSPLHF,TGTGCCAGCAGCCTCCGGATCTCAATCCCATCACCCCTCCACTTT
-,-,TRBV5-1,TRBJ1-1,CASSGAEVGTAFF,TGCGCCAGCAGCGGGGCAGAGGTCGGGACGGCTTTCTTT
-,-,TRBV5-1,TRBJ1-1,CASSLQPGGTEAFF,TGCGCCAGCAGCTTACAGCCGGGGGGCACTGAAGCTTTCTTT
-,once,TRBV7-2,TRBJ1-1,CASSLYSVLNTEAFF,TGTGCCAGCAGCTTATATTCGGTATTGAACACTGAAGCTTTCTTT
TRBD2,many,TRBV5-1,TRBJ2-2,CASRLWGGNTGELFF,TGCGCCAGCAGGCTATGGGGGGGGAACACCGGGGAGCTGTTTTTT
-,-,TRBV12-3/TRBV12-4,TRBJ2-7,CASSSRRTNEQYF,TGTGCCAGCAGTTCCCGCAGGACAAACGAGCAGTACTTC
-,-,TRBV2,TRBJ1-1,CASSSGFGAFF,TGTGCCAGCAGCTCCGGTTTTGGGGCTTTCTTT
-,once,TRBV10-3,TRBJ1-1,CAISESMGGRGTEAFF,TGTGCCATCAGTGAGTCTATGGGGGGCCGTGGCACTGAAGCTTTCTTT
TRBD2,-,TRBV18,TRBJ2-7,CASSPRATSSGGTYEQYF,TGTGCCAGCTCACCACGGGCCACTTCTAGCGGGGGGACCTACGAGCAGTACTTC
-,once,TRBV6-5,TRBJ2-7,CASSPAFTTYEQYF,TGTGCCAGCAGTCCGGCGTTTACGACCTACGAGCAGTACTTC
TRBD2,few,TRBV3-1/TRBV3-2,TRBJ2-1,CASSSSGVDYNEQFF,TGTGCCAGCAGCTCTAGCGGGGTAGATTACAATGAGCAGTTCTTC
-,-,TRBV6-5,TRBJ1-1,CASSYISNTEAFF,TGTGCCAGCAGTTACATTTCCAACACTGAAGCTTTCTTT
-,-,TRBV7-9,TRBJ2-2,CASSVETGELFF,TGTGCCAGCAGCGTAGAAACCGGGGAGCTGTTTTTT
TRBD2,-,TRBV13,TRBJ2-3,CATGLAGGETDTQYF,TGTGCTACCGGGCTAGCGGGAGGGGAGACAGATACGCAGTATTTT
-,few,TRBV2,TRBJ1-6,CASGEQGRHSPLHF,TGTGCCAGCGGAGAACAGGGAAGACATTCACCCCTCCACTTT
-,-,TRBV9,TRBJ2-2,CASSVRGANTGELFF,TGTGCCAGCAGCGTTCGGGGCGCGAACACCGGGGAGCTGTTTTTT
TRBD2,-,TRBV6-2/TRBV6-3,TRBJ2-7,CASSSIGTSNEQYF,TGTGCCAGCAGTTCTATCGGGACTAGTAACGAGCAGTACTTC
TRBD1,-,TRBV5-4,TRBJ1-1,CASSLQGAGTEAFF,TGTGCCAGCAGCTTACAGGGGGCGGGCACTGAAGCTTTCTTT
-,-,TRBV15,TRBJ1-1,CATSRVRGMNTEAFF,TGTGCCACCAGCAGAGTTCGGGGCATGAACACTGAAGCTTTCTTT
-,-,TRBV2,TRBJ1-5,CASSVYRVQPQHF,TGTGCCAGCAGTGTCTACAGGGTACAGCCCCAGCATTTT
-,-,TRBV29-1,TRBJ2-7,CSVLDGSYEQYF,TGCAGCGTTCTGGACGGATCCTACGAGCAGTACTTC
TRBD2,few,TRBV10-3,TRBJ2-2,CAISYGGAGTGELFF,TGTGCCATCAGCTACGGGGGGGCCGGCACCGGGGAGCTGTTTTTT
TRBD1,-,TRBV14,TRBJ1-2,CASTGPGQGENYGYTF,TGTGCCAGCACCGGCCCCGGACAGGGGGAAAACTATGGCTACACCTTC
TRBD1,-,TRBV18,TRBJ2-1,CASSPTGTSYNEQFF,TGTGCCAGCTCTCCGACAGGGACGTCCTACAATGAGCAGTTCTTC
-,-,TRBV25-1,TRBJ2-4,CASSPSGGGKNIQYF,TGTGCCAGCAGTCCCTCAGGAGGCGGGAAAAACATTCAGTACTTC
TRBD1,-,TRBV4-1,TRBJ2-3,CASSHPGQGTDTQYF,TGCGCCAGCAGCCACCCGGGACAGGGCACAGATACGCAGTATTTT
-,few,TRBV6-2/TRBV6-3,TRBJ1-6,CASSYSRQPLHF,TGTGCCAGCAGTTACTCGAGGCAACCCCTCCACTTT
-,-,TRBV5-6,TRBJ2-7,CASSLSGLHEQYF,TGTGCCAGCAGCTTGTCCGGTCTCCACGAGCAGTACTTC
-,-,TRBV15,TRBJ1-1,CASAAWGKTEAFF,TGTGCTTCGGCTGCGTGGGGAAAGACTGAAGCTTTCTTT